This T cell receptor (beta chain) was sequenced for a study of CD8 T cells in ankylosing spondylitis. Whole-study findings and limits: Roughly eight highly homologous variants formed a TCR beta motif that appeared characteristic of ankylosing spondylitis blood.

Each CDR3 protein is one row after TCRdb ran MiXCR on the 5' RACE reads. The data show 700,000 or so distinct CDR3 sequences, 19% seen once. Concerning this clonotype itself: What it recognizes is unknown.

The CDR3 totals 14 residues. The V gene's germline CDR1 is SGHRS and CDR2 YFSETQ. The V segment lost 4 bases and the J segment 4 bases; nucleotides outside the gene matches: 6. This TCR derives from a male donor with ankylosing spondylitis. This chain links TRBV5-1 with TRBJ2-7; TRBD2 agrees at 9 bases. The sequenced material came from blood, either unsorted or a sorted T cell fraction (not recorded which). CDR3 sequence: CASSLGTSTYEQYF. CDR3 nucleotides: TGCGCCAGCAGCCTCGGGACTAGCACGTACGAGCAGTACTTC. Complete variable domain (other parts from reference TRBV5-1 and TRBJ2-7): KAGVTQTPRYLIKTRGQQVTLSCSPISGHRSVSWYQQTPGQGLQFLFEYFSETQRNKGNFPGRFSGRQFSNSRSEMNVSTLELGDSALYLCASSLGTSTYEQYFGPGTRLTVT.